Shown below are 18 T cell receptor beta chains from a single sample sequenced in a study of T cell repertoires in cytomegalovirus infection. Their antigens are not known. One entry per CDR3 protein, called by TCRdb with MiXCR from the reads. The table has roughly 920,000 distinct CDR3 sequences, around 30% seen once. Source: cultured CD8+ T cells from PBMCs, taken from culture after CMV antigen stimulation. The origin of the receptors is a human donor in good health (CMV status not recorded). Some clones in this sample may be carry-over from other donors' samples.

This clonotype was recorded many times. The V and J genes are TRBV24-1 and TRBJ2-2; D may be TRBD1 (6 bases). The length of the CDR3 is 12 residues. With 9 bases removed from V and 3 bases from J, the gap between germline ends came to 7 bases. Germline CDR1 and CDR2: KGHDR and SFDVKD. The CDR3 DNA is TGTGCCACCTCAGGGGACACCGGGGAGCTGTTTTTT. Encoded protein: CATSGDTGELFF.

This clonotype was seen a few times. This chain connects TRBV27 to TRBJ1-1; no clear D gene. CDR3 length: 11 residues. The V and J ends lost 7 bases and 3 bases respectively, with 6 bases between them. The V gene's germline CDR1 is MNHEY and CDR2 SMNVEV (reference sequence). The CDR3 DNA reads TGTGCCAGCATCTCGTACACTGAAGCTTTCTTT. Its protein product is CASISYTEAFF.

There are a few counts of this clonotype. The chain couples TRBV12-3 or TRBV12-4 to TRBJ2-5, with 9 bases that match TRBD1. V lost 7 bases, J lost 2 bases, and 8 bases stayed unmatched. The CDR3 runs 15 residues. Written as DNA, the CDR3 is TGTGCCAGCAACCAAATGACAGGGGGTCAAGAGACCCAGTACTTC. It translates to CASNQMTGGQETQYF.

This chain links TRBV19 with TRBJ1-2; D gene unclear. The CDR3 is 15 residues long. Germline V gene sequence: CDR1 LNHDA, CDR2 SQIVND (reference sequence). V lost 4 bases to trimming and J lost 2 bases, with 14 bases between them. The CDR3 sequence: CASSTTGNENYGYTF. CDR3 bases: TGTGCCAGTAGTACTACCGGGAACGAGAACTATGGCTACACCTTC.

This clonotype has at least ten counts. J is TRBJ2-2 and V is TRBV6-1; D remains unclear. The V gene's germline CDR1 is MNHNS and CDR2 SASEGT. Trimming shortened V by 0 bases and J by 9 bases, and 11 bases separated the two germline ends. The CDR3 loop spans 14 amino acids. CDR3 DNA sequence: TGTGCCAGCAGTGAAGCGGTTGGTCCCCGGGAGCTGTTTTTT. Its translation is CASSEAVGPRELFF.

This chain joins TRBV20-1 and TRBJ1-5; D is undetermined. V shed 0 bases and J shed 0 bases, with 9 bases lying between them. Germline V gene lookup returns CDR1 DFQATT and CDR2 SNEGSKA (reference sequence). This CDR3 is 15 amino acids long. The CDR3 coding sequence is TGCAGTGCTAGAGATCAGGCAGATAGCAATCAGCCCCAGCATTTT. Its translation is CSARDQADSNQPQHF.

This clonotype has a handful of counts. The chain joins TRBV27 to TRBJ2-7; D not certain. The CDR3 runs 16 residues. Germline V gene sequence: CDR1 MNHEY, CDR2 SMNVEV (reference sequence). V was cut by 3 bases and J by 0 bases, with 15 bases left in between. CDR3 sequence (DNA): TGTGCCAGCAGTTTTGCAGCCAAAACCCTCTCCTACGAGCAGTACTTC. Protein: CASSFAAKTLSYEQYF.

This rearrangement joins TRBV6-8 to TRBJ2-6; D possibly corresponds to TRBD1 (6 bases). Germline V lookup: CDR1 MNHGY, CDR2 SAAAGT. V was cut by 5 bases and J by 2 bases, with 13 bases left in between. The CDR3 consists of 16 residues. The CDR3: CASSIPYRAGANVLTF. The DNA for the CDR3 is TGTGCCAGCAGTATCCCTTACAGGGCTGGGGCCAACGTCCTGACTTTC.

This clonotype was seen at least ten times. V is TRBV7-9 and J is TRBJ1-5; D gene uncertain. Looked up from germline, CDR1 is SEHNR and CDR2 is FQNEAQ (reference sequence). The CDR3 runs 12 residues. Trimming pared 7 bases from V and 6 bases from J, leaving 10 bases between. CDR3 nucleotides: TGTGCCAGCACCTCGCCGGGTCAGCCCCAGCATTTT. Translation gives CASTSPGQPQHF.

The V call is TRBV5-5, the J call TRBJ2-7; TRBD1 aligns across 8 bases. CDR1 SGHKS and CDR2 YYEKEE come from the germline V gene (reference sequence). The V and J ends lost 3 bases and 6 bases, in that order; junction bases with no gene match: 11. CDR3 length equals 15 residues. The CDR3 spells CASSSATGVAGEQYF. The CDR3 DNA sequence: TGTGCCAGCAGCTCAGCGACAGGGGTAGCTGGCGAGCAGTACTTC.

The chain joins TRBV3-1 to TRBJ2-3; the D gene is possibly TRBD2 (6 bases). The germline V gene encodes CDR1 LGHDT and CDR2 YNNKEL (reference sequence). V dropped 5 bases and J dropped 0 bases, with 9 bases sitting between them. The CDR3 runs to 14 residues. The CDR3 bases are TGTGCCAGCAGCGGCGGGGAAAGCACAGATACGCAGTATTTT. Protein: CASSGGESTDTQYF.

This rearrangement joins TRBV6-6 to TRBJ2-7; D perhaps matches TRBD1 (6 bases). With 5 bases removed from V and 5 bases from J, the gap between germline ends came to 16 bases. The CDR3 consists of 14 residues. Germline CDR1 MNHNY, CDR2 SVGAGI (reference sequence). Here the CDR3 reads CASSEGEIADEQYV. The CDR3, as DNA: TGTGCCAGCAGTGAGGGGGAAATAGCCGACGAGCAGTACGTC.

In this sample, this clonotype turned up a few times. The chain joins TRBV6-2 or TRBV6-3 to TRBJ1-5; D may be TRBD1 (5 bases). The CDR3 consists of 14 residues. Trimming removed 5 bases from V and 3 bases from J, with 11 bases in between. Germline V gene sequence: CDR1 MNHEY, CDR2 SVGEGT. The CDR3 loop reads CASSTAGPNQPQHF. CDR3 nucleotide sequence: TGTGCCAGCAGTACCGCGGGACCCAATCAGCCCCAGCATTTT.

This chain connects TRBV5-1 to TRBJ2-7, with TRBD1 as a possible D gene (6 bases). The germline V gene has CDR1 SGHRS and CDR2 YFSETQ. CDR3 length: 13 residues. Trimming shortened V by 0 bases and J by 6 bases, and 10 bases separated the two germline ends. Here the CDR3 reads CASSLVTGSEQYF. DNA for the CDR3: TGCGCCAGCAGCTTGGTAACAGGGAGCGAGCAGTACTTC.

This clonotype has more than one count but fewer than ten. This rearrangement joins TRBV6-1 to TRBJ1-3, with 7 bases fitting TRBD1. Germline CDR1 and CDR2: MNHNS and SASEGT. This CDR3 contains 15 residues. Trimming at V came to 7 bases and at J to 8 bases, leaving 14 bases not matched to a gene. The CDR3 coding sequence is TGTGCCAGCAACCCCCACAGGGGAACCAGAGACACCATATATTTT. The encoded protein is CASNPHRGTRDTIYF.

DNA for the CDR3: TGTGCCAGCAGCCCCCCAGTGATAGCGGGGGGCCCTTACAATGAGCAGTTCTTC. This gives the protein CASSPPVIAGGPYNEQFF. The chain employs TRBV7-3 and TRBJ2-1; 10 bases are shared with TRBD2. Trimming removed 5 bases from V and 4 bases from J; junction bases left unmatched: 14. The CDR3 consists of 18 residues. CDR1 SGHTA and CDR2 FQGTGA come from the germline V gene. Together with reference TRBV7-3 and TRBJ2-1, the CDR3 gives the full variable domain: GAGVSQTPSNKVTEKGKYVELRCDPISGHTALYWYRQSLGQGPEFLIYFQGTGAADDSGLPNDRFFAVRPEGSVSTLKIQRTERGDSAVYLCASSPPVIAGGPYNEQFFGPGTRLTVL.

The V call is TRBV19, the J call TRBJ1-2; 7 bases map to TRBD1. This CDR3 has 16 residues. V shed 3 bases, J shed 4 bases, and the junction held 11 bases outside the gene matches. Germline values: CDR1 LNHDA, CDR2 SQIVND (reference sequence). The CDR3 is CASSIGGEQGIYGYTF. DNA of the CDR3: TGTGCCAGTAGTATTGGCGGGGAACAGGGGATCTATGGCTACACCTTC.

This clonotype has a handful of counts. V is TRBV7-2 and J is TRBJ2-5; 7 bases fit TRBD2. Unmatched junction bases numbered 9, after V lost 4 bases and J lost 1 base. The CDR3 runs to 16 residues. Germline V lookup: CDR1 SGHTA, CDR2 FQGNSA. The CDR3 loop reads CASSSLSGLPQETQYF. The CDR3 coding sequence is TGTGCCAGCAGCTCCCTTTCGGGACTACCCCAAGAGACCCAGTACTTC.